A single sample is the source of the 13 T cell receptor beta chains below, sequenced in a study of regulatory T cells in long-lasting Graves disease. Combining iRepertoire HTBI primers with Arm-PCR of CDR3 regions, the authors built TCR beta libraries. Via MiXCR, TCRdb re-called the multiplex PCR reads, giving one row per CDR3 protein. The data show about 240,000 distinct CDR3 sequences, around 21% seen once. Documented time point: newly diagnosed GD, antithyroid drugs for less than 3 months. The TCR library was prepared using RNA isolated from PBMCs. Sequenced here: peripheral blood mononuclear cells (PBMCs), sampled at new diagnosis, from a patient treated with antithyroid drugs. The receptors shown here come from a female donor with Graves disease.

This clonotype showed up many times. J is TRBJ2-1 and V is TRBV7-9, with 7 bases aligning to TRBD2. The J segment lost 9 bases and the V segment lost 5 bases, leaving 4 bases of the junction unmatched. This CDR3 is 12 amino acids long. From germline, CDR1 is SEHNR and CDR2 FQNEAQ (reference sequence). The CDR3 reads CASSAGAGEQFF. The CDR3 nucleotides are TGTGCCAGCAGCGCGGGAGCCGGTGAGCAGTTCTTC.

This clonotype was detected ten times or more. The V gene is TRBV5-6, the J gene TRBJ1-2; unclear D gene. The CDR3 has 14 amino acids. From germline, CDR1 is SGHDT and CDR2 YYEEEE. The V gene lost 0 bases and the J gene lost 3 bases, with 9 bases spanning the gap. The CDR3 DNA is TGTGCCAGCAGCTTGGGGCCAGCCTACTATGGCTACACCTTC. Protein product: CASSLGPAYYGYTF.

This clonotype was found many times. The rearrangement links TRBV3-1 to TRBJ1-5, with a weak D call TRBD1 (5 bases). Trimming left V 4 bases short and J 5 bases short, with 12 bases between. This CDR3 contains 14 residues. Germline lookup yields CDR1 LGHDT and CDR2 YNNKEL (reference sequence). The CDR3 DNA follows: TGTGCCAGCAGCCTGAATCAGGGCCATCAGCCCCAGCATTTT. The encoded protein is CASSLNQGHQPQHF.

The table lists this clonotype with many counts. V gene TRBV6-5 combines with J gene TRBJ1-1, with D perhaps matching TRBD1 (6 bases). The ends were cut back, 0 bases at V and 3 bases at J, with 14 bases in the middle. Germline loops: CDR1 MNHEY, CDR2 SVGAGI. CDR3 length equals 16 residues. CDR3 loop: CASSYSSSGADTEAFF. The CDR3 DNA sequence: TGTGCCAGCAGTTACTCGAGTTCAGGGGCTGACACTGAAGCTTTCTTT.

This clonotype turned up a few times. The CDR3 loop reads CASREKSATNEKLFF. The CDR3 DNA follows: TGTGCCAGCCGCGAGAAGTCTGCAACTAATGAAAAACTGTTTTTT. The chain couples TRBV7-9 to TRBJ1-4, with D unresolved. The CDR3 sequence is 15 residues long. Germline assignment: CDR1 SEHNR and CDR2 FQNEAQ (reference sequence). V was cut by 8 bases and J by 0 bases, with 13 bases left in between.

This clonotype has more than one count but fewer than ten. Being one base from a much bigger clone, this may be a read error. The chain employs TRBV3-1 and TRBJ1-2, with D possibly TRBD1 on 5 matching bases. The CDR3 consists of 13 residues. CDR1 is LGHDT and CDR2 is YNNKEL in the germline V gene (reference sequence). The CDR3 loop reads CDSSQRTLYGYTF. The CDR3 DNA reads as TGTGACAGCAGCCAAAGGACACTATATGGCTACACCTTC.

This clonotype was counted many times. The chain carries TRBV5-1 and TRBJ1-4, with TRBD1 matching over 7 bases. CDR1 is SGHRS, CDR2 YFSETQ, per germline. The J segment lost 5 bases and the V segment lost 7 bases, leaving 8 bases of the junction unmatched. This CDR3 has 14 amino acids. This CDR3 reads CASGVGTANEKLFF. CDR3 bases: TGCGCCAGCGGCGTCGGGACAGCAAATGAAAAACTGTTTTTT.

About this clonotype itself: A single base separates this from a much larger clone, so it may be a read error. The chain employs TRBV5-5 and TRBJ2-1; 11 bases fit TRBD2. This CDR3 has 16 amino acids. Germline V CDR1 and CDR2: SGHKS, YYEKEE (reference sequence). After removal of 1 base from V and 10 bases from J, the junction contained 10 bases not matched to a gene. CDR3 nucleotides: TGTGCCAGCAGCTTGTTGACTAGCGGGATACGGAAGGAGCAGTTCTTC. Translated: CASSLLTSGIRKEQFF.

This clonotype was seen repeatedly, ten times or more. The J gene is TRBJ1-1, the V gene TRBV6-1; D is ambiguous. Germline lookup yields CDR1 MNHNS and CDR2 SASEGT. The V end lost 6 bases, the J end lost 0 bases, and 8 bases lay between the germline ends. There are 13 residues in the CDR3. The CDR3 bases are TGTGCCAGCAGGAGTACTTTGAACACTGAAGCTTTCTTT. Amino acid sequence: CASRSTLNTEAFF.

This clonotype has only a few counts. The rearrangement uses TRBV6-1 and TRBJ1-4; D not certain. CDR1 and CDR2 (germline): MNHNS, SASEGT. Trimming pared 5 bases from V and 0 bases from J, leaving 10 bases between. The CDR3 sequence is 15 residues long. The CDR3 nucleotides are TGTGCCAGCAGTCCGACCGATACAACTAATGAAAAACTGTTTTTT. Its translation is CASSPTDTTNEKLFF.

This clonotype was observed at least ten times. In nucleotides, the CDR3 is TGTGCCAGTAGTACCGTGGACAGGGGATTCAACGAGCAGTACTTC. Translated, it gives CASSTVDRGFNEQYF. This rearrangement joins TRBV19 to TRBJ2-7; the match to TRBD1 covers 9 bases. There are 15 residues in the CDR3. The V gene's germline CDR1 is LNHDA and CDR2 SQIVND (reference sequence). V lost 4 bases and J lost 5; bases outside the gene matches: 9.

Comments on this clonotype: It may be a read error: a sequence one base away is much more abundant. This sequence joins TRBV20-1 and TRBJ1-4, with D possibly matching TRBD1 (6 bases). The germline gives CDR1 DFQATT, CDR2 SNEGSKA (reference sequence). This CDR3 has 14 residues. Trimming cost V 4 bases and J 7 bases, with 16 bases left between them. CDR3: CSATAGAVIEKLFF. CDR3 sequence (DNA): TGCAGTGCTACCGCAGGGGCCGTTATTGAAAAACTGTTTTTT.

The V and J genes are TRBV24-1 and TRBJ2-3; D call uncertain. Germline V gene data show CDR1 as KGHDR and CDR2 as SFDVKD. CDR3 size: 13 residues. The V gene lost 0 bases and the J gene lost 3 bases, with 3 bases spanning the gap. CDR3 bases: TGTGCCACCAGTGATTTGTTTACAGATACGCAGTATTTT. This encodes CATSDLFTDTQYF.